Shown below are 11 T cell receptor beta chains from a single sample sequenced in a study of post-analysis software for immune sequencing data. General study findings and limits: The five TRBV segments detected at higher frequency in patients than in controls included TRBV5-6, TRBV5-1 and TRBV20-1.

Unique molecular identifiers were carried by the TCR beta cDNA libraries. Using its own MiXCR run on the PCR reads, TCRdb lists one record per CDR3 protein. The top ten hold around 0.55% of the sample, which has roughly 700,000 distinct CDR3 sequences, less than 35% seen once. These receptors have no identified antigens. Sequences were obtained from blood. Source of these receptors: a girl aged 5 to 17 with multiple sclerosis.

This clonotype turned up a few times. The chain has TRBV20-1 and TRBJ2-4; TRBD2 agrees at 9 bases. The V and J ends lost 6 bases and 9 bases, in that order; junction bases with no gene match: 12. Per germline, CDR1 DFQATT and CDR2 SNEGSKA (reference sequence). The CDR3 extends over 14 amino acids. The CDR3 nucleotides read TGCAGTGCAACCCGACTAGCGGAGTTTGGCATTCAGTACTTC. Translation: CSATRLAEFGIQYF.

The J gene is TRBJ2-2, the V gene TRBV5-6; maybe TRBD1 (6 bases). Trimming stripped 4 bases from V and 0 bases from J, with 19 bases between. The germline V gene encodes CDR1 SGHDT and CDR2 YYEEEE. The length of the CDR3 is 18 residues. This chain's CDR3 is CASSQRSLTGTNTGELFF. The CDR3 bases are TGTGCCAGCAGCCAGAGATCCTTAACAGGGACGAACACCGGGGAGCTGTTTTTT. The variable domain in full, completed from reference TRBV5-6 and TRBJ2-2, reads DAGVTQSPTHLIKTRGQQVTLRCSPKSGHDTVSWYQQALGQGPQFIFQYYEEEERQRGNFPDRFSGHQFPNYSSELNVNALLLGDSALYLCASSQRSLTGTNTGELFFGEGSRLTVL.

J is TRBJ1-1 and V is TRBV20-1; D is uncertain. This CDR3 has 12 amino acids. Looked up from germline, CDR1 is DFQATT and CDR2 is SNEGSKA (reference sequence). V was shortened by 5 bases and J by 1 base, with 8 bases between the two germline ends. The CDR3 nucleotides are TGCAGTGCTCAGAGGCCGAACACTGAAGCTTTCTTT. It specifies CSAQRPNTEAFF.

Regarding this clonotype: The conserved phenylalanine or tryptophan is not found at the CDR3 terminus, so this likely reflects a read error. The chain couples TRBV7-2 to TRBJ2-5; no firm D call. The DNA end is more similar to TRBJ2-7, so the J call may be wrong. Germline CDR1 reads SGHTA; CDR2 reads FQGNSA. The CDR3 has 15 amino acids. The CDR3 DNA follows: TGTGCCAGCAGGGTAGAGGCCACACAACCCTACGAGCAGTACTGC. This sequence encodes CASRVEATQPYEQYC.

The chain is built from TRBV5-1 and TRBJ1-2, with D perhaps TRBD1 (5 bases). Germline lookup yields CDR1 SGHRS and CDR2 YFSETQ. The ends were cut back, 3 bases at V and 2 bases at J, with 8 bases in the middle. The CDR3 is 13 amino acids. The CDR3 loop reads CASSSSGNYGYTF. In DNA, the CDR3 is TGCGCCAGCAGCTCGTCAGGGAACTATGGCTACACCTTC.

The CDR3 region is CASSEARTANTEAFF. The CDR3 region has the DNA TGTGCCAGCAGTGAAGCCCGGACTGCCAACACTGAAGCTTTCTTT. The chain employs TRBV6-1 and TRBJ1-1; D is uncertain. Germline V CDR1 and CDR2: MNHNS, SASEGT. The CDR3 length is 15 residues. Deletions cut 0 bases from V and 2 bases from J, with 10 bases between.

V is TRBV7-2 and J is TRBJ1-5; the D gene is possibly TRBD1 (6 bases). The CDR3 is made up of 16 amino acids. Trimming took off 3 bases at V and 7 bases at J, with 19 bases between the two ends. Germline values: CDR1 SGHTA, CDR2 FQGNSA. For the CDR3, the DNA is TGTGCCAGCAGCTTCTCGTCAGGGACATATGTCCAGCCCCAGCATTTT. Translating gives CASSFSSGTYVQPQHF.

CDR3 loop: CSASDSWGGYTF. DNA of the CDR3: TGCAGTGCCTCGGACAGCTGGGGTGGCTACACCTTC. The chain is built from TRBV20-1 and TRBJ1-2, with D possibly being TRBD1 (6 bases). Per the germline V gene, CDR1 is DFQATT and CDR2 is SNEGSKA (reference sequence). Trimming cost V 6 bases and J 7 bases, with 15 bases left between them. The CDR3 loop spans 12 amino acids.

The J gene is TRBJ2-5, the V gene TRBV7-2; 7 positions agree with TRBD2. The V gene's germline CDR1 is SGHTA and CDR2 FQGNSA. This CDR3 region has 16 residues. With V trimmed by 3 bases and J by 9 bases, 16 bases remained unmatched. CDR3 nucleotide sequence: TGTGCCAGCAGCTTGAGTGCTAGCGGCCCGATTTCGGCCCAGTACTTC. Amino acid sequence: CASSLSASGPISAQYF.

The rearrangement joins TRBV5-1 to TRBJ2-1; 7 positions agree with TRBD2. Trimming took 2 bases from V and 1 from J; bases not matched to a gene: 9. Germline V lookup: CDR1 SGHRS, CDR2 YFSETQ. The length of the CDR3 is 17 residues. CDR3 sequence: CASSFPKAGESYNEQFF. For the CDR3, the DNA is TGCGCCAGCAGCTTTCCCAAGGCGGGAGAGTCCTACAATGAGCAGTTCTTC.

The chain employs TRBV11-1 and TRBJ2-3, with D perhaps matching TRBD1 or TRBD2 (6 bases each). The CDR3 spans 16 residues. Looked up from germline, CDR1 is SGHAT and CDR2 is FQDESV (reference sequence). V was shortened by 5 bases and J by 0 bases, with 15 bases between the two germline ends. The CDR3 coding sequence is TGTGCCAGCAGCCCTCTTAGGGGGGCTAGCACAGATACGCAGTATTTT. Translated, it gives CASSPLRGASTDTQYF.